This T cell receptor beta chain was found in a study of response to subunit inactivated influenza vaccine. Study-level points and caveats: Authors suggested that a seasonal influenza vaccination recruits few new T cells each time.

Only a few counts were recorded for this clonotype. Its target is not known. The CDR3 runs to 14 residues. V lost 1 base to trimming and J lost 4 bases, with 10 bases between them. CDR1 and CDR2 from the germline V gene are LGHNA and YSLEER. From the RT-PCR reads, TCRdb called clonotypes with MiXCR, one entry per CDR3 protein. The sample has hundreds of thousands of distinct CDR3 sequences; roughly 18% are singletons. This specimen consisted of PBMCs from blood, obtained about 5 days after vaccination. The source is a man over 45 who received an inactivated influenza vaccine. The chain uses TRBV4-3 and TRBJ1-1; D call uncertain. As DNA, the CDR3 is TGCGCCAGCAGCCAAGTCGCCAGTGGCACTGAAGCTTTCTTT. This sequence encodes CASSQVASGTEAFF.